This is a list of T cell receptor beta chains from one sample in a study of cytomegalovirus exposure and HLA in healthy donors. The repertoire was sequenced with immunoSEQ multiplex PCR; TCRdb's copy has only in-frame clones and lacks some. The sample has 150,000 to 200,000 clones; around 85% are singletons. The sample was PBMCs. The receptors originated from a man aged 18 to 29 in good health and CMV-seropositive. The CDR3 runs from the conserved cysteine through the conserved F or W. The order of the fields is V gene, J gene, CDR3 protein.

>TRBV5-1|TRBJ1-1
CASSLEPGLQGAEAFF
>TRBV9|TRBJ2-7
CASSVATPGGEQYF
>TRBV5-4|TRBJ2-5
CASSHGGQETQYF
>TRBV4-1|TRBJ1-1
CASSQDAGNTEAFF
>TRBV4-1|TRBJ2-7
CASSQDPPGQGNVEQYF
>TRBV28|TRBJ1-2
CASSSGQSYTF
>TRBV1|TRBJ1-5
CTSSQDGTGERRGNQPQHF
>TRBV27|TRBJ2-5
CASSRREQETQYF
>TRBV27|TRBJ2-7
CASSLRYGTSGYEQYF
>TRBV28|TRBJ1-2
CASNPGQSNYGYTF
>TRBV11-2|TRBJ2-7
CASSGTFSSYEQYF
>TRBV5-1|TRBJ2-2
CASSLASPGELFF
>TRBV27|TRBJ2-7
CASSFTGYEQYF
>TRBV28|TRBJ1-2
CASRNPWGGGGYTF
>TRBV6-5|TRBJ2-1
CASSLQGSYNEQFF
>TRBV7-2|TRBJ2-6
CASSSGAGANVLTF
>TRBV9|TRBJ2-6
CASSVFGSGANVLTF
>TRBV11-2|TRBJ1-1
CASSPGARVGTEAFF
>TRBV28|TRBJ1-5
CASSLERDYSNQPQHF
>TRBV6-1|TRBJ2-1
CASKISGSYNEQFF
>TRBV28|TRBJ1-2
CASSLSSTGTRVVGYTF
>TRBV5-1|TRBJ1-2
CASSIEEGVAHYGYTF
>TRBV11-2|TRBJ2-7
CASSVGSGSASYEQYF
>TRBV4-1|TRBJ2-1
CASSQDLLAGGYLRENEQFF
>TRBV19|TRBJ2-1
CASSIGSGSGTEQFF
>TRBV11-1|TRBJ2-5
CASSHYRDRVKSETQYF
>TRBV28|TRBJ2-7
CASSELKPEGLTYEQYF
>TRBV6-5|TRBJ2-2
CASSYGATNTGELFF
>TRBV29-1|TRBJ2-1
CSAEGLLSSYNEQFF
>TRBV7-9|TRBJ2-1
CASSWGTGYENEQFF
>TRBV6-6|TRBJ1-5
CASSSEGMGNQPQHF
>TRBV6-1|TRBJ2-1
CASSDPLAGGRDEQFF
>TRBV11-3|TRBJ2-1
CASSPRASGGANEQFF
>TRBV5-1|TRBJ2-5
CASSLQGNQETQYF
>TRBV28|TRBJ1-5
CASSFSRASNQPQHF
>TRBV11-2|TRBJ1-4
CASSLDVRGVPNEKLFF
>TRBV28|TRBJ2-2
CASSLPRLVEGGNTGELFF
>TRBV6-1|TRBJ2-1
CAIRDFSYNEQFF
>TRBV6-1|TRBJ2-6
CASSKDTSGANVLTF
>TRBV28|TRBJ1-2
CASSLQGGAYGYTF
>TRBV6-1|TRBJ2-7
CASSGKGIVERLGQPYEQYF
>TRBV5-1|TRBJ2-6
CASSSGGLGANVLTF
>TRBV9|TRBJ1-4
CASSESGGATNEKLFF
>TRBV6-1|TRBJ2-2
CASSEAIGTGAGELFF
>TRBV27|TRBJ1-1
CASSLRGRITEAFF
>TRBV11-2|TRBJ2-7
CASSARNGTAGAHF
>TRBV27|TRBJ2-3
CASSPLVQDTQYF
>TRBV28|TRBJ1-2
CASSFVLGTGGNGYTF
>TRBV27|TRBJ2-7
CASSLYRDSYEQYF
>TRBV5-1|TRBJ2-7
CASSPGPSASGSYEQYF
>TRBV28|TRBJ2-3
CASSPGTGASDTQYF
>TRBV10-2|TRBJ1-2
CASSESLMGGNYGYTF
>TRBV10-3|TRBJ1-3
CAISSGFFSGNTIYF
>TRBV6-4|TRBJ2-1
CASSGGAGEGYNEQFF
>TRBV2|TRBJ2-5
CASSDLKRGQETQYF
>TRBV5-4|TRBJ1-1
CASRGDRGANTEAFF
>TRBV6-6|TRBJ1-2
CASRKDSFAYGYTF